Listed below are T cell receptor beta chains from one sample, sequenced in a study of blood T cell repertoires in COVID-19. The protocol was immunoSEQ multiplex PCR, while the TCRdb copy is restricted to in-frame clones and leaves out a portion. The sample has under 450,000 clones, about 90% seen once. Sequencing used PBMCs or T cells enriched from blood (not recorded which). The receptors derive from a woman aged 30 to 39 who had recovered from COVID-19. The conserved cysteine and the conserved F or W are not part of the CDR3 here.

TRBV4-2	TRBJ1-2	ASSQDQGEGGGYT
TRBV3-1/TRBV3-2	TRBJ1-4	ASSQERNRGGKLF
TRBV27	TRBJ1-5	ASSHNQPQH
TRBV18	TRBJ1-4	ASSPRQGWSSNEKLF
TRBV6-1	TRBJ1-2	ASSEAGATGGRGYT
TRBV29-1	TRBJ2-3	SVRSGSSTDTQY
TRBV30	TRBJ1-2	AWSDPGGPKSGYT
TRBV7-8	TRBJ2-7	ASRGGQGTTYEQY
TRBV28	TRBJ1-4	ASRSPGQGEKLF
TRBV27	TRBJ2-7	ASSLRASYSYEQY
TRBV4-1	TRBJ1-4	ASSQALRTDEKLF
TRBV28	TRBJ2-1	ASRGLAGDPSYNEQF
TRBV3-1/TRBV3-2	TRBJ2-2	ASSREGVGRTGELF
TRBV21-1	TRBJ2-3	ASSKDGIWVGDTQY
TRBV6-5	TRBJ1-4	ASSGGPNGKLF
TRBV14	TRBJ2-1	ASSQAGGFGDEQF
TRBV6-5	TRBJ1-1	ASSYTQGGTEAF
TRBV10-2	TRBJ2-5	ASSENGRQETQY
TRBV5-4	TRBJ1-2	ASSLANREYGYT
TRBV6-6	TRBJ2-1	ASSLGLVDNEQF
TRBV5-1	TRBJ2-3	ASSLLTSGGATDTQY
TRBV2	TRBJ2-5	ASSPGLEETQY
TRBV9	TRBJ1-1	ASSVGSGNTEAF
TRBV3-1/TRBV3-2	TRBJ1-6	ASSHGAINSPLH
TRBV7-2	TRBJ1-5	ASSYFGTGGWQPQH
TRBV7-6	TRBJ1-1	ASSPNRGRNTEAF
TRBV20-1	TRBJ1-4	SASQDEKLF
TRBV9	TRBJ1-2	ASSVDPVNYGYT
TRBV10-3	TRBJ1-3	AIREQGSEGNTIY
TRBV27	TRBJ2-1	ASSPNLLAASYNEQF